The rows below give T cell receptor beta chains drawn from one sample of a study of CD8+ T cells in alopecia areata. Assay: immunoSEQ multiplex PCR; the TCRdb copy retains only in-frame clones and omits some. The table includes some 170,000 clones, 58% detected once. The sequences come from CD4+ T cells sorted from blood, collected at week 56, from a patient treated with tofacitinib. These receptors were taken from a human donor with alopecia areata. CDR3s include the opening cysteine and the closing phenylalanine or tryptophan. The D gene is left open where the match is weak. Size is omitted from some rows. Given values are once, few, many or a class for expanded clones.

v_gene	d_gene	j_gene	abundance	CDR3nt	CDR3aa
TRBV11-2	NA	TRBJ1-4	few	TGTGCCAGCAGCTTAGGGGGAGGGACGGCGAATGAAAAACTGTTTTTT	CASSLGGGTANEKLFF
TRBV30	NA	TRBJ1-2	few	TGTGCCTGGAACCGGGACCTACTTAACTATGGCTACACCTTC	CAWNRDLLNYGYTF
TRBV23-1	TRBD1	TRBJ1-2	few	TGCGCCAGCACCCTCCCTCCGACAGGGGCCCTATATGGCTACACCTTC	CASTLPPTGALYGYTF
TRBV7-3	NA	TRBJ1-1	few	TGTGCCAGCAGCTCCGGGACCAACACTGAAGCTTTCTTT	CASSSGTNTEAFF
TRBV30	NA	TRBJ1-6	NA	TGTGCCTGGAGCCCCGGGCCAAGGAATTCACCCCTCCACTTT	CAWSPGPRNSPLHF
TRBV7-9	NA	TRBJ2-5	NA	TGTGCCAGCAGCTCGAGCGGGACACCTCAAGAGACCCAGTACTTC	CASSSSGTPQETQYF
TRBV2	TRBD2	TRBJ2-1	few	TGTGCCAGCAGGCGGACTAGCGGGTCGGGCAATGAGCAGTTCTTC	CASRRTSGSGNEQFF
TRBV7-8	NA	TRBJ2-7	NA	TGTGCCAGCAGCCCCACATTATCTCAGCAGTACTTC	CASSPTLSQQYF
TRBV11-3	NA	TRBJ2-7	NA	TGTGCCAGCAGCCTTATCTCCGCCGCGCAGTACTTC	CASSLISAAQYF
TRBV10-3	NA	TRBJ2-4	NA	TGTGCCATCAGTGAGTCAACAGGGACCATTCAGTACTTC	CAISESTGTIQYF
TRBV11-2	NA	TRBJ2-3	NA	TGTGCCAGCAGCTTGGGTTCGGATACGCAGTATTTT	CASSLGSDTQYF
TRBV27	TRBD1	TRBJ1-1	NA	TGTGCCAGCAGTTTAAACAGGGGAGCAGCTTTCTTT	CASSLNRGAAFF
TRBV6-1	TRBD1	TRBJ1-2	once	TGTGCCAGCAGGGGGGACAGTAATGGCTACACCTTC	CASRGDSNGYTF
TRBV27	NA	TRBJ1-5	NA	TGTGCCAGGGAAGGATGTGAGCCCCAGCATTTT	CAREGCEPQHF
TRBV5-1	NA	TRBJ2-2	once	TGCGCCAGCAGCACCCATTCCGGGGAGCTGTTTTTT	CASSTHSGELFF
TRBV14	NA	TRBJ2-1	few	TGTGCCAGCAGCCATCAAGGTTTATGGGACCTCGTTAAGGGTGAGCAGTTCTTC	CASSHQGLWDLVKGEQFF
TRBV29-1	NA	TRBJ1-2	NA	TGCAGCGTTGAAGACAGGGGCTATGGCTACACCTTC	CSVEDRGYGYTF
TRBV5-1	TRBD2	TRBJ2-1	NA	TGCGCCAGCAGCTTGGCCCTCTGGACTAGCGTAAACAATGAGCAGTTCTTC	CASSLALWTSVNNEQFF
TRBV11-2	TRBD1	TRBJ1-2	NA	TGTGCCAGCAGCCGCCCACAGGGGAACTATGGCTACACCTTC	CASSRPQGNYGYTF